The T cell receptor (beta chain) described here comes from a study of OX40 agonist ivuxolimab in advanced cancers. Turning to this clone: At one boundary the junction diverges from the germline segment, which might be a read error.

The CDR3 sequence is 13 residues long. Germline loops: CDR1 MNHEY, CDR2 SMNVEV (reference sequence). Sequencing was performed with immunoSEQ multiplex PCR; in TCRdb, only in-frame clones are kept and a portion is missing. In the table there are about 28,000 clones, roughly 79% of which are singletons. Sample: CD4+ or CD8+ T cells sorted from blood, taken in a trial of the OX40 agonist ivuxolimab. This clonotype was sampled from an adult with an advanced solid tumor such as melanoma, head and neck, liver or kidney cancer. This chain joins TRBV27 and TRBJ1-4, with D unresolved. The CDR3 is CASSSRAKEKLFF. CDR3 nucleotides: TGTGCCAGCAGTAGCCGGGCTAAAGAAAAACTGTTTTTT. Full variable domain (outside the CDR3, taken from reference TRBV27 and TRBJ1-4): EAQVTQNPRYLITVTGKKLTVTCSQNMNHEYMSWYRQDPGLGLRQIYYSMNVEVTDKGDVPEGYKVSRKEKRNFPLILESPSPNQTSLYFCASSSRAKEKLFFGSGTQLSVL.